The rows below give T cell receptor beta chains drawn from one sample of a study of identical twins. TCRdb processed the 5' RACE reads anew with MiXCR; each CDR3 protein has one entry. In the table there are about 210,000 distinct CDR3 sequences, roughly a tenth of which are singletons. Sequencing was done on a sample of memory (CD45RO+) T cells sorted from blood. The receptors come from a woman in her late teens or twenties in good health. The CDR3 runs from the conserved cysteine through the conserved F or W.

14	TRBJ2-1	TRBV5-1	CASSRGLPADEQFF
14	TRBJ1-1	TRBV7-9	CASRGEGVHTEAFF
13	TRBJ1-2	TRBV11-2	CASSVGQGYGYTF
12	TRBJ2-7	TRBV6-2/TRBV6-3	CAGGADRYEQYF
12	TRBJ1-2	TRBV20-1	CSAKGQGAGYTF
15	TRBJ1-2	TRBV5-5	CASSPNVGTTYGYTF
13	TRBJ1-2	TRBV12-3/TRBV12-4	CASSLGGKVGYTF
12	TRBJ2-1	TRBV20-1	CSARRLAGSQFF
15	TRBJ2-1	TRBV9	CASSVAQAYRNEQFF
14	TRBJ2-3	TRBV9	CASSPWDNTDTQYF
15	TRBJ2-7	TRBV3-1	CASSHLLAGEIAQYF
14	TRBJ2-7	TRBV20-1	CSARGGTGAYEQYF
15	TRBJ2-7	TRBV9	CASSPDTGTGYEQYF
17	TRBJ2-1	TRBV7-2	CASSLRPPAGLGNEQFF
16	TRBJ2-3	TRBV20-1	CSATTSGGAPGDTQYF
17	TRBJ2-1	TRBV5-8	CASRFAHGTSTHNEQFF
14	TRBJ2-3	TRBV3-1	CASAGAGVTDTQYF
15	TRBJ1-6	TRBV12-3/TRBV12-4	CASRRDGPYNSPLHF
14	TRBJ1-1	TRBV20-1	CSALRGEGGTEAFF
16	TRBJ2-5	TRBV12-3/TRBV12-4	CASSLGLAPSGETQYF
12	TRBJ2-1	TRBV12-3/TRBV12-4	CASSPEGSEQFF